This T cell receptor beta chain emerged from a study of long-term antiretroviral therapy in people with HIV. The CDR3 sequence is 16 residues long. The V end was cut by 1 base, the J end by 3 bases, with 13 bases between. Germline V gene sequence: CDR1 LGHNA, CDR2 YSLEER. This was the immunoSEQ v3.0 assay at survey level. TCRdb's table, derived via immunoSEQ multiplex PCR, lists solely in-frame clones and lacks some. Here the sample spans more than 15,000 clones, about 78% being singletons. This receptor was identified in a woman in her forties with HIV. The sample in question was unsorted PBMCs, obtained approximately 3.2 years after starting antiretroviral therapy. The chain is built from TRBV4-3 and TRBJ1-3; tentatively, D is TRBD1 (6 bases). CDR3 in amino acids: CASSQGPGAGGNTIYF. The CDR3 DNA sequence: TGCGCCAGCAGCCAAGGGCCAGGGGCCGGTGGAAACACCATATATTTT.